Sequencing of this T cell receptor (beta chain) was carried out in a study of control samples from healthy donors and cancer patients. Germline V gene lookup returns CDR1 MGHDK and CDR2 SYGVNS. Trimming cost V 2 bases and J 9 bases; bases outside gene matches: 5. The length of the CDR3 is 15 residues. The repertoire was sequenced with immunoSEQ multiplex PCR; TCRdb's copy has only in-frame clones and lacks some. The sample lists some 140,000 clones, over 85% occurring once. Sequencing was carried out using PBMCs. The V gene is TRBV25-1, the J gene TRBJ1-6; 9 bases are a match to TRBD1. The clonotype was recovered from a man aged 50 to 59 with head and neck cancer. This chain's CDR3 is CASSEIGTGPSPLHF. For the CDR3, the DNA is TGTGCCAGCAGTGAAATCGGGACAGGGCCTTCACCCCTCCACTTT.